This T cell receptor (beta chain) was sequenced in a study of monozygotic twins with inflammatory bowel disease. With the 5' RACE reads reprocessed, TCRdb shows one record per CDR3 protein and no DNA. Its listing shows roughly 160,000 distinct CDR3 sequences. Germline-derived CDR1 and CDR2 are SGHRS and YFSETQ. The CDR3 spans 13 residues. Sequenced material: blood. The source of this sequence is a human donor with ulcerative colitis or Crohn's disease, or a healthy co-twin of an affected twin (not recorded which). V and J are TRBV5-1 and TRBJ2-3; the D call from TCRdb, TRBD2, cannot be confirmed without DNA. The chain's CDR3 is CASSPRESDTQYF.